The 27 T cell receptor beta chains below come from one sample, sequenced in a study of vaccination and CD4 T cells after COVID-19. Regarding treatment: roughly 10-day PBMC culture with coronavirus spike peptide pools or control peptides (ViraFEST assay). The antigens these receptors bind are not known. The Oncomine TCR Beta short-read assay sequenced DNA from cultured CD4+ T cells. TCRdb reanalysed the PCR reads using MiXCR and keeps one entry per CDR3 protein. The table records 11,000 to 15,000 distinct CDR3 sequences, around 69% of them present only once. The sample consisted of CD4+ T cells from blood, cultured in vitro. The receptors shown here come from a human donor who had recovered from COVID-19.

The chain couples TRBV4-3 to TRBJ1-1, with D possibly matching TRBD1 (5 bases). The CDR3 loop spans 14 amino acids. V dropped 6 bases and J dropped 6 bases, with 17 bases sitting between them. Per germline, CDR1 LGHNA and CDR2 YSLEER. CDR3 sequence (DNA): TGCGCCAGCAGGCAAAACCGGGGGGGATCTGAAGCTTTCTTT. It codes for CASRQNRGGSEAFF.

The chain uses TRBV7-3 and TRBJ1-2, with TRBD1 matching 9 bases. The V and J ends lost 5 bases and 4 bases, in that order; junction bases with no gene match: 8. CDR3 length equals 15 residues. Germline lookup yields CDR1 SGHTA and CDR2 FQGTGA. The CDR3: CASSGNRGQSYGYTF. CDR3 DNA sequence: TGTGCCAGCAGCGGAAACAGGGGGCAGAGCTATGGCTACACCTTC.

CDR3: CASSSTRGTGNTIYF. The DNA of the CDR3 is TGTGCCAGCAGCTCGACACGAGGAACAGGAAACACCATATATTTT. The rearrangement joins TRBV7-2 to TRBJ1-3; D not certain. The V end lost 4 bases, the J end lost 4 bases, and 14 bases lay between the germline ends. Germline V lookup: CDR1 SGHTA, CDR2 FQGNSA. The CDR3 covers 15 residues. Full variable domain (outside the CDR3, taken from reference TRBV7-2 and TRBJ1-3): GAGVSQSPSNKVTEKGKDVELRCDPISGHTALYWYRQSLGQGLEFLIYFQGNSAPDKSGLPSDRFSAERTGGSVSTLTIQRTQQEDSAVYLCASSSTRGTGNTIYFGEGSWLTVV.

The gene calls are TRBV7-9 and TRBJ2-5; no reliable D call. V gave up 5 bases and J gave up 4 bases, with 8 bases separating them. Germline values: CDR1 SEHNR, CDR2 FQNEAQ (reference sequence). This CDR3 region has 12 residues. The CDR3 DNA sequence: TGTGCCAGCAGCCCATCGGCAGAGACCCAGTACTTC. It encodes CASSPSAETQYF.

The chain joins TRBV27 to TRBJ2-7, with TRBD2 as a possible D gene (6 bases). V gave up 6 bases and J gave up 1 base, with 16 bases separating them. Germline values: CDR1 MNHEY, CDR2 SMNVEV (reference sequence). CDR3 length equals 15 residues. The CDR3, as DNA: TGTGCCAGCAGGCCCCCTAGCGCCCTATCCTACGAGCAGTACTTC. The encoded protein is CASRPPSALSYEQYF.

The chain carries TRBV2 and TRBJ1-2, with 7 bases fitting TRBD1. The germline V gene has CDR1 SNHLY and CDR2 FYNNEI. Losses at the gene ends were 8 bases for V and 4 bases for J; bases not matched to a gene: 7. The CDR3 sequence is 13 residues long. The CDR3 DNA follows: TGTGCCAGCTCCCGCCGGACAGGCTATGGCTACACCTTC. It translates to CASSRRTGYGYTF.

The chain has TRBV7-9 and TRBJ2-3; 8 bases match TRBD2. Trimming cost V 3 bases and J 7 bases; bases outside gene matches: 6. The CDR3 spans 14 residues. CDR1 and CDR2 (germline): SEHNR, FQNEAQ (reference sequence). The CDR3 loop reads CASSFGLAGYTQYF. CDR3 in DNA: TGTGCCAGCAGCTTCGGGCTAGCGGGCTATACGCAGTATTTT.

The chain employs TRBV2 and TRBJ1-5; no reliable D call. Germline values: CDR1 SNHLY, CDR2 FYNNEI. This CDR3 has 15 amino acids. The V end was cut by 2 bases, the J end by 2 bases, with 10 bases between. CDR3 coding DNA: TGTGCCAGCAGTGAAAAGGGTTACGGCAATCAGCCCCAGCATTTT. This sequence encodes CASSEKGYGNQPQHF.

Worth noting for this clonotype: Mismatch with germline at one junction end may stem from a read error. As DNA, the CDR3 is TGCGCCAGCAGTCAAGTCGGGACAGGGAATGACGAGCAGTACTTC. Translating it yields CASSQVGTGNDEQYF. This rearrangement joins TRBV6-9 to TRBJ2-7; 9 positions agree with TRBD1. Germline V gives CDR1 MNHGY, CDR2 SVAAGI. The CDR3 runs 15 residues.

The chain links TRBV28 to TRBJ1-2; 11 bases are shared with TRBD1. The CDR3 has 14 residues. Losses at the gene ends were 11 bases for V and 5 bases for J; bases not matched to a gene: 10. Per germline, CDR1 MDHEN and CDR2 SYDVKM. The CDR3 DNA reads as TGTGCCGGCCAAGGGACAGGGGGAAGGTATGGCTACACCTTC. Residues: CAGQGTGGRYGYTF.

The DNA of the CDR3 is TGTGCCACCAGTGGAGGGTACGAGCAGTACTTC. Amino acid sequence: CATSGGYEQYF. The chain employs TRBV24-1 and TRBJ2-7; tentatively, D is TRBD2 (5 bases). Trimming took off 5 bases at V and 4 bases at J, with 5 bases between the two ends. Germline V gene data show CDR1 as KGHDR and CDR2 as SFDVKD. The CDR3 is 11 residues long.

V is TRBV7-2 and J is TRBJ1-2; TRBD1 matches at 9 bases. CDR3 length equals 14 residues. V shed 4 bases and J 8 bases; nucleotides not matched to a gene: 8. From germline, CDR1 is SGHTA and CDR2 FQGNSA. In nucleotides, the CDR3 is TGTGCCAGCAGCTCGTCACAGGGGGCGAGGGGCTACACCTTC. As protein: CASSSSQGARGYTF.

The V and J genes are TRBV19 and TRBJ2-7, with a possible D match to TRBD1 (6 bases). Germline V gene lookup returns CDR1 LNHDA and CDR2 SQIVND (reference sequence). The CDR3 is 14 amino acids. The V end lost 3 bases, the J end lost 1 base, and 10 bases lay between the germline ends. This chain's CDR3 is CASSMLDRSYEQYF. CDR3 coding DNA: TGTGCCAGTAGTATGTTGGACAGATCCTACGAGCAGTACTTC.

This clonotype was seen a handful of times. This chain's CDR3 is CATQDRPGGNQPQHF. The CDR3 DNA reads TGTGCCACCCAGGACAGGCCGGGCGGCAATCAGCCCCAGCATTTT. The chain is built from TRBV19 and TRBJ1-5; the match to TRBD1 covers 7 bases. V trimming: 10 bases; J trimming: 2 bases; junction bases outside the gene matches: 11. The length of the CDR3 is 15 residues. Per germline, CDR1 LNHDA and CDR2 SQIVND (reference sequence).

The gene calls are TRBV2 and TRBJ2-7; weak D call: TRBD1 (6 bases). The CDR3 extends over 14 amino acids. CDR1 SNHLY and CDR2 FYNNEI come from the germline V gene. V was cut by 5 bases and J by 6 bases, with 17 bases left in between. The CDR3 here is CASSIMGASSEQYF. CDR3 coding DNA: TGTGCCAGCAGTATTATGGGGGCATCTAGCGAGCAGTACTTC.

The chain carries TRBV19 and TRBJ2-3; either TRBD1 or TRBD2 may supply D (5 bases each). Trimming cost V 1 base and J 0 bases, with 8 bases left between them. The CDR3 spans 15 residues. CDR1 LNHDA and CDR2 SQIVND come from the germline V gene (reference sequence). The CDR3 DNA follows: TGTGCCAGTAGTATAGGGGGGATTAGCACAGATACGCAGTATTTT. This encodes CASSIGGISTDTQYF.

This chain connects TRBV5-4 to TRBJ1-1; 7 bases map to TRBD1. With V trimmed by 4 bases and J by 1 base, 4 bases remained unmatched. CDR3 length equals 14 residues. Germline lookup yields CDR1 SGHNT and CDR2 YYREEE (reference sequence). The CDR3 DNA is TGTGCCAGCAGCCAACAGGGGACGAACACTGAAGCTTTCTTT. Its translation: CASSQQGTNTEAFF.

CDR3 nucleotide sequence: TGTGCCAGCTCAACGGCGCGCAATCAGCCCCAGCATTTT. It translates to CASSTARNQPQHF. The genes are TRBV18 and TRBJ1-5; D unclear. V gave up 5 bases and J gave up 2 bases, with 7 bases separating them. The CDR3 is 13 residues long. Germline V gene data show CDR1 as KGHSH and CDR2 as LQKENI.

This sequence joins TRBV19 and TRBJ2-2; D perhaps matches TRBD2 (5 bases). CDR3 length: 13 residues. The V end was cut by 5 bases, the J end by 7 bases, with 11 bases between. In germline, CDR1 is LNHDA, CDR2 SQIVND (reference sequence). The DNA for the CDR3 is TGTGCCAGTAGTTTCCCGGAGGTCGGGGAGCTGTTTTTT. It codes for CASSFPEVGELFF.

The rearrangement links TRBV12-3 or TRBV12-4 to TRBJ1-5; D unresolved. The CDR3 length is 13 residues. Trimming removed 6 bases at V and 1 base at J, with 7 bases between. The DNA for the CDR3 is TGTGCCAGCAGCACACCCAGCAATCAGCCCCAGCATTTT. Amino acid sequence: CASSTPSNQPQHF.

This clonotype appeared a few times. The chain recombines TRBV7-2 with TRBJ1-6; D remains unclear. Germline V CDR1 and CDR2: SGHTA, FQGNSA. V lost 1 base and J lost 7, with 11 bases in between. The CDR3 is 15 residues long. The CDR3 is CASSLVTLQNSPLHF. The CDR3 DNA reads as TGTGCCAGCAGCTTAGTGACACTGCAAAATTCACCCCTCCACTTT. The complete variable domain, with remaining parts taken from reference TRBV7-2 and TRBJ1-6, reads GAGVSQSPSNKVTEKGKDVELRCDPISGHTALYWYRQSLGQGLEFLIYFQGNSAPDKSGLPSDRFSAERTGGSVSTLTIQRTQQEDSAVYLCASSLVTLQNSPLHFGNGTRLTVT.

The chain combines TRBV20-1 with TRBJ2-6, with D unresolved. V lost 1 base and J lost 0, with 10 bases in between. Germline V lookup: CDR1 DFQATT, CDR2 SNEGSKA (reference sequence). The CDR3 spans 16 residues. The CDR3 is CSARGEHGSGANVLTF. CDR3 in DNA: TGCAGTGCTAGAGGGGAACACGGCTCTGGGGCCAACGTCCTGACTTTC.

This clonotype turned up a few times. The rearrangement links TRBV27 to TRBJ2-7, with TRBD2 identical over 11 bases. CDR1 and CDR2 (germline): MNHEY, SMNVEV (reference sequence). V trimming: 5 bases; J trimming: 3 bases; junction bases outside the gene matches: 9. The CDR3 covers 16 residues. CDR3 sequence reads: CASSPGTSGSFYEQYF. The CDR3 DNA sequence: TGTGCCAGCAGTCCCGGGACTAGCGGATCCTTCTACGAGCAGTACTTC.

The chain has TRBV24-1 and TRBJ1-6, with TRBD1 identical over 8 bases. CDR1 KGHDR and CDR2 SFDVKD come from the germline V gene. The CDR3 is 13 residues long. V lost 9 bases, J lost 8 bases, and 5 bases stayed unmatched. Here the CDR3 DNA reads TGTGCCACCGCGGACAGGGTGGATTCACCCCTCCACTTT. The encoded protein is CATADRVDSPLHF.

In its sample, this clonotype was seen once. For the CDR3, the DNA is TGTGCCAGCAGCTTAGGGGAAAGCCAAGAGACCCAGTACTTC. Translating it yields CASSLGESQETQYF. The rearrangement joins TRBV7-2 to TRBJ2-5; D unclear. The CDR3 runs to 14 residues. Per germline, CDR1 SGHTA and CDR2 FQGNSA. The V end lost 1 base, the J end lost 1 base, and 7 bases lay between the germline ends.

V gene TRBV4-3 combines with J gene TRBJ2-1; D is unresolved. V was clipped by 1 base and J by 10 bases, with 8 bases between them. The CDR3 has 12 amino acids. Germline CDR1 LGHNA, CDR2 YSLEER. CDR3 protein: CASSQVGREQFF. Here the CDR3 DNA reads TGCGCCAGCAGCCAAGTTGGGCGCGAGCAGTTCTTC.

V usage is TRBV7-9 and J usage is TRBJ1-1; maybe TRBD1 (5 bases). CDR1 and CDR2 from the germline V gene are SEHNR and FQNEAQ (reference sequence). Trimming cost V 2 bases and J 8 bases, with 12 bases left between them. CDR3 size: 13 residues. CDR3 bases: TGTGCCAGCAGCTTAACAGTAGGACACGAAGCTTTCTTT. This translates into CASSLTVGHEAFF.